The clone carrying this T cell receptor beta chain was observed at least ten times. The data belong to a study of low-dose radiotherapy and immunotherapy resistance in tumors. Study details: A dose of 0.5 Gy per fraction was delivered to Cohort 1 every 2 weeks, for a total of 6.5 Gy.

TRAV- and TRBV-specific primers were used for first-strand cDNA, which covered alpha and beta chains. It was with a constant-region primer and a V-primer adapter that TCRs were amplified over approximately 20 PCR cycles. The isolated mRNA underwent amplification through in vitro transcription. TCRdb reprocessed the reads via MiXCR and lists one record per CDR3 protein. The table includes almost 45,000 distinct CDR3 sequences, less than 30% detected once. Time point: after trial treatment. Treatment defined: LDRT plus nivolumab, ipilimumab, low-dose cyclophosphamide and aspirin (RACIN trial). The sequencing used PBMCs, collected after low-dose radiotherapy plus immunotherapy. The clonotype was recovered from a male donor with prostate cancer.

This CDR3 reads CSVDRANYGYTF. CDR3 coding DNA: TGCAGCGTCGACAGGGCTAACTATGGCTACACCTTC. The chain uses TRBV29-1 and TRBJ1-2; 7 bases are shared with TRBD1. CDR3 length equals 12 residues. Germline values: CDR1 SQVTM, CDR2 ANQGSEA. The V segment lost 6 bases and the J segment 0 bases; nucleotides outside the gene matches: 1.